The clone carrying this TCR beta chain was counted only a few times. Antigen: not known. CDR1 and CDR2 (germline): MNHEY, SVGAGI. Unmatched junction bases numbered 2, after V lost 1 base and J lost 7 bases. The CDR3 sequence is 14 residues long. Expressed TCRB transcripts were sequenced, since all the RNA that had been isolated was reverse transcribed. Only in-frame clones appear in the TCRdb table, and some are missing; sequencing was by immunoSEQ multiplex PCR. This sample has a few hundred thousand clones, with about 29% found just once. This record belongs to a study of beta chain features in type 1 diabetes. Whole-study context: Across every sample, 85 million to 120 million sorted cells were examined in total. Study results and caveats: In patients and controls equally, PCR might favor templates that are shorter.

This TCR derives from a man younger than 30 in good health. The sample taken for sequencing was naive CD4+ T cells from blood. The rearrangement links TRBV6-5 to TRBJ2-4; the match to TRBD1 covers 9 bases. CDR3 in DNA: TGTGCCAGCAGTTACTTAGGGACAGGGAACATTCAGTACTTC. This gives the protein CASSYLGTGNIQYF.